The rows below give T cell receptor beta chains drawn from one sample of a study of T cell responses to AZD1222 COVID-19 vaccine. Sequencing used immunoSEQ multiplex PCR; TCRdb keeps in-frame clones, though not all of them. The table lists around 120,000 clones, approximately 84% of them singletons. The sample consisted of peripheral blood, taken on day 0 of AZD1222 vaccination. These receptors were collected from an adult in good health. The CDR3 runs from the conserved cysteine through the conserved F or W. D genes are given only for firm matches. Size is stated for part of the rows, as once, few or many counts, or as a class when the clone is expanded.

TGTGCCAGCATGGCGGGAACGTCCTACAATGAGCAGTTCTTC CASMAGTSYNEQFF . TRBJ2-1 TRBV6-6 .
TGTGCCTCCGGGGGCACCTCCAGGTACACCGGGGAGCTGTTTTTT CASGGTSRYTGELFF few TRBJ2-2 TRBV4-2 .
TGTGCCAGCAGCTACGCCGGGACAGCGGGCACCGGGGAGCTGTTTTTT CASSYAGTAGTGELFF . TRBJ2-2 TRBV7-2 .
TGCGCCAGCAGCCCTGCTGGGAGCTCCTACAATGAGCAGTTCTTC CASSPAGSSYNEQFF . TRBJ2-1 TRBV5-1 .
TGTGCCAGCAGACCCCCAGGGGCCCTCGGTCCGTTAAGGAGCTACACCTTC CASRPPGALGPLRSYTF . TRBJ1-2 TRBV27 .
TGTGCCAGCAGCTCCTGGACAGGGGGGAACTATGGCTACACCTTC CASSSWTGGNYGYTF . TRBJ1-2 TRBV7-2 TRBD1
TGCAGCGTTTCTGGACAGGGGGTCGGGAATGAGCAGTTCTTC CSVSGQGVGNEQFF few TRBJ2-1 TRBV29-1 TRBD1
TGTGCCAGCACCGAACGACCCGGTAAGGCATGTTGGGCTTGCGAGCAGTACTTC CASTERPGKACWACEQYF . TRBJ2-7 TRBV7-2 .
TGTGCCAGCAGTGGACAGGCCTATGGCTACACCTTC CASSGQAYGYTF . TRBJ1-2 TRBV28 TRBD1
TGCAGCGTTGGGGGGACAGGGAGAGAGCAGTACTTC CSVGGTGREQYF once TRBJ2-7 TRBV29-1 TRBD1
TGTGCCAGCAGCGCGCGGACAGAGGGGGGAGAGGGATCACCCCTCCACTTT CASSARTEGGEGSPLHF . TRBJ1-6 TRBV21-1 .
TGTGCCAGCAGCTTGATCGCATCGCGGGGGTATGGCTACACCTTC CASSLIASRGYGYTF . TRBJ1-2 TRBV7-9 .
TGTGCCAGCAGATCTACCGCGGGGGGGGCCCTTCATTTT CASRSTAGGALHF . TRBJ1-3 TRBV12-3/TRBV12-4 .
TGCGCCAGCAGCTTGGTGGCGGCGGGCGAGGGGGAAAATGAGCAGTTCTTC CASSLVAAGEGENEQFF . TRBJ2-1 TRBV5-1 .
TGTGCCAGCAGATCTTCAGGTGCAGATACGCAGTATTTT CASRSSGADTQYF . TRBJ2-3 TRBV28 .
TGTGCCAGCAGCTCCCCTCCGCAGGGCACAGATACGCAGTATTTT CASSSPPQGTDTQYF . TRBJ2-3 TRBV7-3 .
TGTGCCACCGCGGGACAGGGTCCCAACTATGGCTACACCTTC CATAGQGPNYGYTF . TRBJ1-2 TRBV2 TRBD1
TGTGCCAGCAGCTCCGCGGGGGGAAAAATGAACACTGAAGCTTTCTTT CASSSAGGKMNTEAFF . TRBJ1-1 TRBV7-2 .
TGTGCCAGCAGTCGGACTAGTTCGAACACCGGGGAGCTGTTTTTT CASSRTSSNTGELFF . TRBJ2-2 TRBV6-5 TRBD2
TGTGCCAGCAGTTCGTCTAGCGGGAAATACAATGAGCAGTTCTTC CASSSSSGKYNEQFF . TRBJ2-1 TRBV27 TRBD2
TGTGCCAGCAGTTCAGCGGGGGGGGTTTGGGAGCAGTACTTC CASSSAGGVWEQYF . TRBJ2-7 TRBV6-5 TRBD2
TGTGCCAGTAGTATCCCCGGGACAGGTTACGAGCAGTACTTC CASSIPGTGYEQYF . TRBJ2-7 TRBV19 TRBD1
TGTGCCAGCAGTCCCACTCGGGACACTGAAGCTTTCTTT CASSPTRDTEAFF . TRBJ1-1 TRBV7-2 .